This T cell receptor beta chain derives from a study of PD-1 blockade in classical Hodgkin lymphoma. The table came from immunoSEQ multiplex PCR; TCRdb's copy has only in-frame clones and leaves some out. In the table there are more than 12,000 clones, roughly 89% of which are singletons. The CDR3 has 14 amino acids. Germline CDR1 is MRHNA and CDR2 is SNTAGT. The germline V and J ends were trimmed by 2 bases and 1 base, with 8 bases remaining between them. The time point was: cycle 4 day 1 (C4D1), after 6 weeks of nivolumab. The patients all showed relapse after autologous stem cell transplantation, while their brentuximab vedotin exposure varied. The CD8+ T cells came from thawed PBMCs through magnetic negative selection. The patients, who had relapsed/refractory classical Hodgkin lymphoma, achieved best responses of complete response, partial response or progressive disease.

This specimen was CD8+ T cells from blood, taken before the fourth cycle of nivolumab. This TCR was sampled from a human donor with classical Hodgkin lymphoma. The chain couples TRBV6-4 to TRBJ1-1, with a tentative D call TRBD1 (6 bases). CDR3 amino acids: CASSDTDRNTEAFF. DNA of the CDR3: TGTGCCAGCAGTGACACGGACAGGAACACTGAAGCTTTCTTT.